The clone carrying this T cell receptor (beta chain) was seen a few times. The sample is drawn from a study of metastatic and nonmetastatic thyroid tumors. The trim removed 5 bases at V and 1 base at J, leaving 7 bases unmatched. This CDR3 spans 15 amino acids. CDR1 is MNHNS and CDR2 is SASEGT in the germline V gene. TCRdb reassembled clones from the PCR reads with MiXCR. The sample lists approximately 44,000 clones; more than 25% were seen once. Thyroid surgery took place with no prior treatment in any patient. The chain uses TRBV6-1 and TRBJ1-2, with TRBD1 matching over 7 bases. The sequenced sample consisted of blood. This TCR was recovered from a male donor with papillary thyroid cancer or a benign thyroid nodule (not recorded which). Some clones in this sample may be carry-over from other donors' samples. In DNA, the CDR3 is TGTGCCAGCAGTTCACCGGGACAGATTAACTATGGCTACACCTTC. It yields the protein CASSSPGQINYGYTF.